The next 7 T cell receptor beta chains were all read from a single sample in a study of CD8 T cells in ankylosing spondylitis. The study's findings and limits: In ankylosing spondylitis blood, a motif of roughly 8 highly homologous TCR beta variants appeared characteristic.

No antigen is known for these receptors. A single record per CDR3 protein comes from TCRdb applying MiXCR to the 5' RACE reads. The sample records hundreds of thousands of distinct CDR3 sequences, approximately 12% being singletons. The sequenced sample consisted of blood, either unsorted or a sorted T cell fraction (not recorded which). All receptors derive from a male donor with ankylosing spondylitis.

There are many counts of this clonotype. The genes are TRBV29-1 and TRBJ2-2; 9 bases map to TRBD1. The CDR3 has 14 residues. Germline CDR1 and CDR2: SQVTM and ANQGSEA. After removal of 5 bases from V and 3 bases from J, the junction contained 4 bases not matched to a gene. CDR3 DNA sequence: TGCAGCGTTCTGCGGGACAGGGACACCGGGGAGCTGTTTTTT. Its protein is CSVLRDRDTGELFF.

At least ten counts were recorded for this clonotype. CDR3 DNA: TGTGCCAGCAGCTTAAATGGGTTACAAGAGACCCAGTACTTC. Amino acid sequence: CASSLNGLQETQYF. The V and J genes are TRBV7-3 and TRBJ2-5; unclear D gene. Trimming took off 1 base at V and 2 bases at J, with 8 bases between the two ends. Germline loops: CDR1 SGHTA, CDR2 FQGTGA. CDR3 size: 14 residues. Looking up the rest from reference TRBV7-3 and TRBJ2-5 gives the full variable domain: GAGVSQTPSNKVTEKGKYVELRCDPISGHTALYWYRQSLGQGPEFLIYFQGTGAADDSGLPNDRFFAVRPEGSVSTLKIQRTERGDSAVYLCASSLNGLQETQYFGPGTRLLVL.

The table lists this clonotype with a few counts. This chain joins TRBV20-1 and TRBJ2-7; weak D call: TRBD2 (6 bases). Germline V lookup: CDR1 DFQATT, CDR2 SNEGSKA (reference sequence). Trimming removed 0 bases from V and 1 base from J, with 16 bases in between. The CDR3 covers 16 residues. This chain's CDR3 is CSARDWRGPLSYEQYF. CDR3 in DNA: TGCAGTGCTAGAGATTGGAGGGGACCGCTTTCCTACGAGCAGTACTTC.

This clonotype was picked up a small number of times. The chain has TRBV4-1 and TRBJ2-2; 8 nucleotides align to TRBD2. Germline trimming cut 6 bases from V and 4 bases from J; bases unmatched to any gene: 7. CDR3 length: 15 residues. The V gene's germline CDR1 is MGHRA and CDR2 YSYEKL. The CDR3 sequence is CASRDIGRGTGELFF. DNA for the CDR3: TGCGCCAGCAGGGATATCGGGAGGGGCACCGGGGAGCTGTTTTTT.

V is TRBV11-1 and J is TRBJ1-1; D is ambiguous. The CDR3 has 18 residues. V was cut by 2 bases and J by 1 base, with 20 bases left in between. The germline CDR1 and CDR2 sequences are SGHAT and FQDESV (reference sequence). This CDR3 reads CASSLSPLPSLRNTEAFF. The DNA for the CDR3 is TGTGCCAGCAGCTTAAGTCCCCTCCCTTCCCTTCGGAACACTGAAGCTTTCTTT.

In its sample, this clonotype was seen a few times. The chain links TRBV7-2 to TRBJ2-7, with TRBD1 matching over 8 bases. This CDR3 comprises 15 residues. In germline, CDR1 is SGHTA, CDR2 FQGNSA. V lost 1 base to trimming and J lost 2 bases; unmatched junction nucleotides: 4. The CDR3 nucleotides are TGTGCCAGCAGCTTAGAGTGGACAGGGACCTACGAGCAGTACTTC. This gives the protein CASSLEWTGTYEQYF.

This clonotype was counted a few times. V usage is TRBV27 and J usage is TRBJ2-2; D is unresolved. The CDR3 spans 16 residues. Germline assignment: CDR1 MNHEY and CDR2 SMNVEV (reference sequence). The V and J ends lost 6 bases and 3 bases respectively, with 17 bases between them. The CDR3: CASSLMPRSHTGELFF. The CDR3 DNA sequence: TGTGCCAGCAGCCTCATGCCCCGGAGCCACACCGGGGAGCTGTTTTTT.